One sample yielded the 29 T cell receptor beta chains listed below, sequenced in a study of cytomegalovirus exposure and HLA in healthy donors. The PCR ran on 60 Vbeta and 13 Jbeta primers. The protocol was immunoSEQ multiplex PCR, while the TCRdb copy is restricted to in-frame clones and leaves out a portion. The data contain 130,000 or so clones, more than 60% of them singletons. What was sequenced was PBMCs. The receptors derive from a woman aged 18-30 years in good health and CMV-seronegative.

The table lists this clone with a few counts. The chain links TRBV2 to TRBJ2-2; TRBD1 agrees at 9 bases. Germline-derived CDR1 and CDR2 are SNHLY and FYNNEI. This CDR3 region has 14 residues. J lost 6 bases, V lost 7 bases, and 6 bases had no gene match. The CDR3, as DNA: TGTGCCAGCAATCGGGACAGGGCGGCCGGGGAGCTGTTTTTT. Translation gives CASNRDRAAGELFF.

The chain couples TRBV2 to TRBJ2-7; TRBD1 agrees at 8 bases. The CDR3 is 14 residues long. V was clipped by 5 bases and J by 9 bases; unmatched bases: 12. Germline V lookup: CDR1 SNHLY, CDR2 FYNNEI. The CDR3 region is CASSSDRGRGWQYF. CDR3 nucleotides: TGTGCCAGCAGTTCAGACAGGGGACGAGGCTGGCAGTACTTC.

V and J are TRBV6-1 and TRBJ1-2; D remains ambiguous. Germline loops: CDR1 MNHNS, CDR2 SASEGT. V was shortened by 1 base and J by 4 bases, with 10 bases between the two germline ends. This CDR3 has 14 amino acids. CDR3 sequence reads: CASSEGGTGYGYTF. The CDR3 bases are TGTGCCAGCAGTGAAGGAGGAACTGGCTATGGCTACACCTTC.

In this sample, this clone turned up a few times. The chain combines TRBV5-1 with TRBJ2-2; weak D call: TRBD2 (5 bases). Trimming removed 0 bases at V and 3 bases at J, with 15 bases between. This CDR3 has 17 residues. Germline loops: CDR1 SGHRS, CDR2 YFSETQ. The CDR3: CASSLAAALDHTGELFF. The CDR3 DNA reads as TGCGCCAGCAGCTTGGCAGCGGCCTTAGATCACACCGGGGAGCTGTTTTTT.

CDR3 region: CASIRLAGDDEQFF. The DNA for the CDR3 is TGTGCCAGCATCCGACTAGCGGGAGACGATGAGCAGTTCTTC. This sequence joins TRBV6-5 and TRBJ2-1; 12 nucleotides match TRBD2. Germline CDR1 and CDR2: MNHEY and SVGAGI. The CDR3 spans 14 residues. V gave up 7 bases and J gave up 8 bases; unmatched junction bases: 6.

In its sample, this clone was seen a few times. The CDR3 DNA reads TGTGCCAGCAGCAAACTGGAGCGACTAGCTCATGAGCAGTTCTTC. Its translation: CASSKLERLAHEQFF. This chain links TRBV21-1 with TRBJ2-1; no DNA check was done on the table's D call, TRBD2. TRBV21-1 is classified as a pseudogene. The CDR3 spans 15 residues.

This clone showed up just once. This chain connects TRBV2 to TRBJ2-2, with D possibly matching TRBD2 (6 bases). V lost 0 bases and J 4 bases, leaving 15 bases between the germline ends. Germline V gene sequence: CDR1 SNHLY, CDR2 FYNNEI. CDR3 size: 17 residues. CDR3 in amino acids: CASSEAWTISITGELFF. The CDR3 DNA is TGTGCCAGCAGTGAAGCGTGGACTATTTCAATCACCGGGGAGCTGTTTTTT. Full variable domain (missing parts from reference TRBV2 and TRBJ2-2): EPEVTQTPSHQVTQMGQEVILRCVPISNHLYFYWYRQILGQKVEFLVSFYNNEISEKSEIFDDQFSVERPDGSNFTLKIRSTKLEDSAMYFCASSEAWTISITGELFFGEGSRLTVL.

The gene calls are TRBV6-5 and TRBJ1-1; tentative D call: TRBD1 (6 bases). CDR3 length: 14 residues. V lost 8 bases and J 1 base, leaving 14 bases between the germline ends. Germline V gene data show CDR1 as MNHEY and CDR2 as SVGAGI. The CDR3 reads CASGRGSWNTEAFF. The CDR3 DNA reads TGTGCCAGCGGGAGGGGGAGTTGGAACACTGAAGCTTTCTTT.

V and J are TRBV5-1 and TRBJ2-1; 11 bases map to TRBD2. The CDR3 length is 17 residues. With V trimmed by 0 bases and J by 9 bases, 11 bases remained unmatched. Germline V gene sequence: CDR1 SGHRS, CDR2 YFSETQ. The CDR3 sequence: CASSLVLAGGNGPEQFF. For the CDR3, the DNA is TGCGCCAGCAGCTTGGTCCTAGCGGGAGGTAATGGCCCTGAGCAGTTCTTC.

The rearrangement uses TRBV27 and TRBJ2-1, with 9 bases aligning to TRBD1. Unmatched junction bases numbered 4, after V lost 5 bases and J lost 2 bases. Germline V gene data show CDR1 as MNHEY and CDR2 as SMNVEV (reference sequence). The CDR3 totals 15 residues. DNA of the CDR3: TGTGCCAGCAGTGACCGGGACAGGGCCTACAATGAGCAGTTCTTC. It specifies CASSDRDRAYNEQFF.

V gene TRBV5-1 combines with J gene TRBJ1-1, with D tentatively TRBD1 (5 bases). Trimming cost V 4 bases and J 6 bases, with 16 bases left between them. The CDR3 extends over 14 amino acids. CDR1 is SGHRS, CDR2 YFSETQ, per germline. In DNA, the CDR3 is TGCGCCAGCAGCATGGAGCGTGACAGCTCTGAAGCTTTCTTT. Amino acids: CASSMERDSSEAFF.

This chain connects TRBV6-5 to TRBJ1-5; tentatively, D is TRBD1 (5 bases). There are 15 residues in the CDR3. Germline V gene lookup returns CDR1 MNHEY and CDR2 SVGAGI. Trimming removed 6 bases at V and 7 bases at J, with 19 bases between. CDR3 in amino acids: CASSWGRPGEQPQHF. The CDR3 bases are TGTGCCAGCAGCTGGGGCAGGCCAGGAGAGCAGCCCCAGCATTTT.

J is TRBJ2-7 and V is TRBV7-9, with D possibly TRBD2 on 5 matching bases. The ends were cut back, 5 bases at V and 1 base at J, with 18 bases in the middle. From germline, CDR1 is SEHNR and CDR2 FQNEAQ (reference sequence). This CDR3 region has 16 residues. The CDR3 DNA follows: TGTGCCAGCAGCCGGCGGGTGGGCTCCGAGTCCTACGAGCAGTACTTC. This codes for CASSRRVGSESYEQYF.

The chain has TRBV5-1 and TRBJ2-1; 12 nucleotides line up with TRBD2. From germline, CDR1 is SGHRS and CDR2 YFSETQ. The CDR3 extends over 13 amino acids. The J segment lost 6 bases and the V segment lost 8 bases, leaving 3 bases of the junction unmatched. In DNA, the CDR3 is TGCGCCAGTTCGACTAGCGGGAGCAATGAGCAGTTCTTC. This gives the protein CASSTSGSNEQFF. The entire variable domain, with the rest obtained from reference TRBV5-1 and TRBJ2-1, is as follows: KAGVTQTPRYLIKTRGQQVTLSCSPISGHRSVSWYQQTPGQGLQFLFEYFSETQRNKGNFPGRFSGRQFSNSRSEMNVSTLELGDSALYLCASSTSGSNEQFFGPGTRLTVL.

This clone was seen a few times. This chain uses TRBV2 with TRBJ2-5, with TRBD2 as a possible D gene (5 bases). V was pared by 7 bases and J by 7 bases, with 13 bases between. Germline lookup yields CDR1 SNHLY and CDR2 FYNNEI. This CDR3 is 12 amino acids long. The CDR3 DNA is TGTGCCAGCAATGGTGGGCGGGTGACCCAGTACTTC. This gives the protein CASNGGRVTQYF. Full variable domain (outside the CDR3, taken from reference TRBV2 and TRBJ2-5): EPEVTQTPSHQVTQMGQEVILRCVPISNHLYFYWYRQILGQKVEFLVSFYNNEISEKSEIFDDQFSVERPDGSNFTLKIRSTKLEDSAMYFCASNGGRVTQYFGPGTRLLVL.

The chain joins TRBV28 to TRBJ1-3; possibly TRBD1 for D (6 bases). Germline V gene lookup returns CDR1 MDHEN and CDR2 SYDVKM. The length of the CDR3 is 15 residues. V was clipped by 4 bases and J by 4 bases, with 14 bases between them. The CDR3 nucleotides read TGTGCCAGCAGTTCCCCCGGACAGTCGGGAAACACCATATATTTT. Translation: CASSSPGQSGNTIYF.

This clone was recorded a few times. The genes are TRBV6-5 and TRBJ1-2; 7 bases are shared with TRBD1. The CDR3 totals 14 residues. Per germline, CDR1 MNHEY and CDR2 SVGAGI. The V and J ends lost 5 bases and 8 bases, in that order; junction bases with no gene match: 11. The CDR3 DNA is TGTGCCAGCAGTAACGACAGGGTAAAAGGAGGCTACACCTTC. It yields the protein CASSNDRVKGGYTF.

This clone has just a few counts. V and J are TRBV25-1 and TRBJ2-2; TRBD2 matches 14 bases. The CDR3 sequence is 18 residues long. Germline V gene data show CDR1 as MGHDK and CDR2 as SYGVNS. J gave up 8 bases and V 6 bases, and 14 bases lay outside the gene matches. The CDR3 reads CASRPGTSGSVGIGELFF. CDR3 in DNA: TGTGCCAGCAGACCCGGGACTAGCGGGAGTGTGGGAATTGGGGAGCTGTTTTTT.

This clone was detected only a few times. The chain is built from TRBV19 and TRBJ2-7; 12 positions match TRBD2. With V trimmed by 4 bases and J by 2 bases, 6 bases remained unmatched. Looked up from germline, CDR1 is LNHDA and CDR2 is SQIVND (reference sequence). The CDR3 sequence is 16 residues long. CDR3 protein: CASSKLAGGIPYEQYF. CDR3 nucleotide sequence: TGTGCCAGTAGTAAGCTAGCGGGAGGGATCCCCTACGAGCAGTACTTC.

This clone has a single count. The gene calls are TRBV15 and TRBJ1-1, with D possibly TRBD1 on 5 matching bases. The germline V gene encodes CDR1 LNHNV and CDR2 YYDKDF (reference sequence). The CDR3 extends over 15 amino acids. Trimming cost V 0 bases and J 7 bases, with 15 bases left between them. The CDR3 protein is CATSRDLGGEIEAFF. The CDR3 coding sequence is TGTGCCACCAGCAGAGATTTAGGAGGGGAGATTGAAGCTTTCTTT.

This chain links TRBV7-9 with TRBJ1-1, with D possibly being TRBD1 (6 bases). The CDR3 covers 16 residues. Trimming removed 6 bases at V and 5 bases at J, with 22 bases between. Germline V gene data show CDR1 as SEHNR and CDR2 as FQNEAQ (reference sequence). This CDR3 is CASRHDRSIRETEAFF. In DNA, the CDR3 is TGTGCCAGCAGACATGACAGGTCGATCCGCGAGACTGAAGCTTTCTTT.

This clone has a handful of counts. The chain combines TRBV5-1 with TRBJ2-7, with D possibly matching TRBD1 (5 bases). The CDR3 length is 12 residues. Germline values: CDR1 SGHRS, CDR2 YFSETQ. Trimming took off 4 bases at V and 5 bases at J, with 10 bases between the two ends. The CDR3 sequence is CASSPGMHEQYF. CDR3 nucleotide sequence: TGCGCCAGCAGCCCAGGGATGCACGAGCAGTACTTC.

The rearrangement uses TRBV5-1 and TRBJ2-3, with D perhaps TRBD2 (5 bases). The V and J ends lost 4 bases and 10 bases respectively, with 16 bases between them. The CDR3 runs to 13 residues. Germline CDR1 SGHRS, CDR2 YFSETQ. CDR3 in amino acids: CASSLLDLGPQYF. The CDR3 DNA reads TGCGCCAGCAGCCTATTGGACTTGGGTCCGCAGTATTTT.

DNA for the CDR3: TGTGCCAGCAGCTTGATCTCCACAGATACGCAGTATTTT. This gives the protein CASSLISTDTQYF. This chain joins TRBV5-6 and TRBJ2-3; unclear D gene. There are 13 residues in the CDR3. The V gene's germline CDR1 is SGHDT and CDR2 YYEEEE. V shed 1 base and J shed 2 bases, with 5 bases lying between them.

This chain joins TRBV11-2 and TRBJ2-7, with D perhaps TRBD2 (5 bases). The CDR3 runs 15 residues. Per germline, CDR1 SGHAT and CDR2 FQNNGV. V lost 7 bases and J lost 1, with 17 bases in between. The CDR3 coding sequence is TGTGCCAGCACCCCCGGGCGGGTGGGATCCTACGAGCAGTACTTC. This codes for CASTPGRVGSYEQYF.

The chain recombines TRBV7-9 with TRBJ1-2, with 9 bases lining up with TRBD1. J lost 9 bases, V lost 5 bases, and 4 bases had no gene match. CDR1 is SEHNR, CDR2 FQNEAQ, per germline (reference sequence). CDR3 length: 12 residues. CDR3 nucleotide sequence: TGTGCCAGCAGCCGACAGGGGGTGAGCTACACCTTC. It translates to CASSRQGVSYTF.

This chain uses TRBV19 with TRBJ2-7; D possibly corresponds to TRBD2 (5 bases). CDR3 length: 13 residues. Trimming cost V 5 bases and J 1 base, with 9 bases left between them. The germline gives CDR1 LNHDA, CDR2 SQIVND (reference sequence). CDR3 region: CASSSGLSYEQYF. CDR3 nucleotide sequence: TGTGCCAGTAGTTCCGGACTGTCCTACGAGCAGTACTTC.

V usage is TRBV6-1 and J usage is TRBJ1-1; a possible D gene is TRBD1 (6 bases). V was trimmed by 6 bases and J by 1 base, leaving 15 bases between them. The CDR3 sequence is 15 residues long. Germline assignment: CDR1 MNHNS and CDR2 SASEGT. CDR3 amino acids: CASSLEGTPNTEAFF. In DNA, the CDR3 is TGTGCCAGCAGCCTTGAGGGGACACCGAACACTGAAGCTTTCTTT.

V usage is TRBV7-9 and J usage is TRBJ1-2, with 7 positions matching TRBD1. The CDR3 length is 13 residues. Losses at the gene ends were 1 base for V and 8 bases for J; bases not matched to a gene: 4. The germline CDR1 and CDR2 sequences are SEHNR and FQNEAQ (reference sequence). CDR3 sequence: CASSLDRGSGYTF. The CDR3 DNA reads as TGTGCCAGCAGCTTAGACAGGGGAAGCGGCTACACCTTC.